These 32 T cell receptor beta chains originate from one sample sequenced in a study of blood T cell repertoires in COVID-19. Sequencing used immunoSEQ multiplex PCR; TCRdb keeps in-frame clones, though not all of them. The sample contains 200,000 to 250,000 clones, around three quarters of which appear only once. Sequenced: peripheral blood. All receptors derive from a woman in her sixties or seventies with acute or convalescent COVID-19.

This clone was seen a handful of times. V usage is TRBV7-8 and J usage is TRBJ2-3; TRBD2 might be the D (6 bases). V was trimmed by 3 bases and J by 6 bases, leaving 13 bases between them. CDR1 and CDR2 (germline): SGHVS, FQNEAQ. The CDR3 is 14 residues long. CDR3 in amino acids: CASSFSRDFDTQYF. Written as DNA, the CDR3 is TGTGCCAGCAGCTTCTCTAGGGACTTCGATACGCAGTATTTT.

The count of this clone is one. The chain links TRBV7-6 to TRBJ2-2, with 8 nucleotides matching TRBD2. J lost 7 bases, V lost 5 bases, and 6 bases had no gene match. CDR3 length: 14 amino acids. In germline, CDR1 is SGHVS, CDR2 FNYEAQ. The CDR3 is CASSRGGGGGELFF. DNA of the CDR3: TGTGCCAGCAGCCGGGGGGGCGGTGGCGGGGAGCTGTTTTTT.

This clone occurred once. In the same sample, other DNA sequences code for this CDR3. This sequence joins TRBV7-3 and TRBJ2-5, with a weak D call TRBD2 (5 bases). The CDR3 runs to 13 residues. The germline gives CDR1 SGHTA, CDR2 FQGTGA. V lost 3 bases, J lost 5 bases, and 10 bases lay in between. CDR3 nucleotide sequence: TGTGCCAGCAGCTTTAGAGAGGGCGAGACCCAGTACTTC. It codes for CASSFREGETQYF.

V gene TRBV20-1 combines with J gene TRBJ1-1; TRBD1 matches 9 bases. The CDR3 has 13 residues. The germline CDR1 and CDR2 sequences are DFQATT and SNEGSKA (reference sequence). Trimming took 3 bases from V and 9 from J; bases not matched to a gene: 8. The CDR3 DNA reads as TGCAGTGCTAGTAGTGGGACAGGGTTTAAAGCTTTCTTT. Amino acid sequence: CSASSGTGFKAFF.

This clone has only a few counts. This chain links TRBV5-1 with TRBJ1-5, with D possibly being TRBD1 (6 bases). This CDR3 is 16 amino acids long. V shed 0 bases and J shed 11 bases, with 21 bases lying between them. Germline-derived CDR1 and CDR2 are SGHRS and YFSETQ. CDR3: CASSLGATEAEGAQHF. The CDR3 DNA reads TGCGCCAGCAGCTTGGGGGCGACGGAGGCCGAGGGGGCCCAGCATTTT.

The chain joins TRBV3-1 (or the pseudogene TRBV3-2) to TRBJ2-3, with D tentatively TRBD2 (6 bases). Looked up from germline, CDR1 is LGHDT and CDR2 is YNNKEL (reference sequence). V shed 9 bases and J shed 4 bases, with 14 bases lying between them. The CDR3 is 13 residues long. CDR3 nucleotide sequence: TGTGCCAGTAGACTAGGAGGTTCAGATACGCAGTATTTT. Translating it yields CASRLGGSDTQYF.

This chain uses TRBV24-1 with TRBJ2-2; D uncertain. The CDR3 contains 14 residues. Trimming left V 9 bases short and J 0 bases short, with 10 bases between. Germline V gene data show CDR1 as KGHDR and CDR2 as SFDVKD. In DNA form, the CDR3 reads TGTGCCACCTCGTTTGGAGCGAACACCGGGGAGCTGTTTTTT. It specifies CATSFGANTGELFF.

The chain joins TRBV20-1 to TRBJ2-1; D perhaps matches TRBD2 (5 bases). CDR3 length: 12 amino acids. From germline, CDR1 is DFQATT and CDR2 SNEGSKA (reference sequence). Trimming removed 3 bases at V and 8 bases at J, with 11 bases between. In DNA, the CDR3 is TGCAGTGCTAGTCACTCGAGGGATGAGCAGTTCTTC. Amino acid sequence: CSASHSRDEQFF.

CDR3 bases: TGTGCCAGCAGCCAGGGTGGAGGGGAGACCCAGTACTTC. Its protein is CASSQGGGETQYF. The V call is TRBV6-4, the J call TRBJ2-5; possibly TRBD2 for D (6 bases). V was pared by 6 bases and J by 5 bases, with 13 bases between. CDR1 and CDR2 (germline): MRHNA, SNTAGT. This CDR3 has 13 amino acids.

CDR3 DNA: TGCGCCAGCAGCCGAGGACAGGGGGTCCCCGATACGCAGTATTTT. It yields the protein CASSRGQGVPDTQYF. The V and J genes are TRBV4-3 and TRBJ2-3; the match to TRBD1 covers 10 bases. CDR1 is LGHNA and CDR2 is YSLEER in the germline V gene. The CDR3 runs 15 residues. V was pared by 4 bases and J by 6 bases, with 7 bases of the junction left unmatched.

This chain joins TRBV4-1 and TRBJ2-5; 7 nucleotides match TRBD2. J was trimmed by 3 bases and V by 2 bases; bases with no gene match: 9. The CDR3 covers 16 residues. Germline assignment: CDR1 MGHRA and CDR2 YSYEKL. In nucleotides, the CDR3 is TGCGCCAGCAGCCAACCATTGGGGGGGGTTAAAGAGACCCAGTACTTC. It encodes CASSQPLGGVKETQYF.

The V call is TRBV3-1 (or the pseudogene TRBV3-2), the J call TRBJ2-7; 10 bases map to TRBD1. V lost 4 bases to trimming and J lost 3 bases; unmatched junction nucleotides: 6. CDR3 size: 15 residues. From germline, CDR1 is LGHDT and CDR2 YNNKEL (reference sequence). Here the CDR3 reads CASSRTGGIYYEQYF. As DNA, the CDR3 is TGTGCCAGCAGCCGGACAGGGGGAATTTACTACGAGCAGTACTTC.

J is TRBJ1-5 and V is TRBV19, with TRBD1 as a possible D gene (5 bases). V gave up 6 bases and J gave up 3 bases, with 15 bases separating them. CDR3 length equals 15 residues. Per the germline V gene, CDR1 is LNHDA and CDR2 is SQIVND (reference sequence). In DNA form, the CDR3 reads TGTGCCAGTAGCCCCGTTGGGGGGGACAATCAGCCCCAGCATTTT. It specifies CASSPVGGDNQPQHF.

This clone was seen once. CDR3 sequence: CASSDIVYQETQYF. Here the CDR3 DNA reads TGTGCCAGCAGTGACATAGTGTACCAAGAGACCCAGTACTTC. This sequence joins TRBV2 and TRBJ2-5; D is unclear. From germline, CDR1 is SNHLY and CDR2 FYNNEI. The CDR3 length is 14 residues. The V end lost 3 bases, the J end lost 0 bases, and 8 bases lay between the germline ends. Combining the CDR3 with reference TRBV2 and TRBJ2-5 gives the whole variable domain EPEVTQTPSHQVTQMGQEVILRCVPISNHLYFYWYRQILGQKVEFLVSFYNNEISEKSEIFDDQFSVERPDGSNFTLKIRSTKLEDSAMYFCASSDIVYQETQYFGPGTRLLVL.

The gene calls are TRBV12-3 or TRBV12-4 and TRBJ2-7; 8 positions match TRBD1. V was clipped by 4 bases and J by 6 bases; unmatched bases: 5. The CDR3 totals 13 residues. CDR3 nucleotide sequence: TGTGCCAGCAGTTGGGGACAGGTTCGCGAGCAGTACTTC. Its protein product is CASSWGQVREQYF.

The chain uses TRBV19 and TRBJ1-5; 10 nucleotides agree with TRBD1. The CDR3 has 16 residues. The V and J ends lost 3 bases and 1 base, in that order; junction bases with no gene match: 3. Germline CDR1 is LNHDA and CDR2 is SQIVND (reference sequence). CDR3 bases: TGTGCCAGTAGTATTACGGACAGGGGGAGCAATCAGCCCCAGCATTTT. The encoded protein is CASSITDRGSNQPQHF. The complete variable domain, with remaining parts taken from reference TRBV19 and TRBJ1-5, reads DGGITQSPKYLFRKEGQNVTLSCEQNLNHDAMYWYRQDPGQGLRLIYYSQIVNDFQKGDIAEGYSVSREKKESFPLTVTSAQKNPTAFYLCASSITDRGSNQPQHFGDGTRLSIL.

The chain combines TRBV6-6 with TRBJ1-1; D uncertain. Germline V gene lookup returns CDR1 MNHNY and CDR2 SVGAGI (reference sequence). The CDR3 sequence is 14 residues long. The germline V and J ends were trimmed by 2 bases and 3 bases, with 10 bases remaining between them. The CDR3 loop reads CASSYPRSDTEAFF. CDR3 nucleotides: TGTGCCAGCAGTTACCCCCGTTCGGACACTGAAGCTTTCTTT.

As concerns this clone: The same CDR3 also results from other DNA sequences found in this sample. The chain links TRBV12-3 or TRBV12-4 to TRBJ2-4, with no clear D. The CDR3 contains 12 residues. The germline V and J ends were trimmed by 3 bases and 6 bases, with 6 bases remaining between them. The CDR3 nucleotides read TGTGCCAGCAGTTTTGGCTTAAACATTCAGTACTTC. The encoded protein is CASSFGLNIQYF.

There are a few counts of this clone. The gene calls are TRBV19 and TRBJ1-5; D unclear. Germline CDR1 is LNHDA and CDR2 is SQIVND (reference sequence). This CDR3 has 13 amino acids. Trimming stripped 11 bases from V and 7 bases from J, with 18 bases between. CDR3 loop: CASGSLGRQPQHF. CDR3 nucleotide sequence: TGTGCCTCAGGCTCACTGGGGAGACAGCCCCAGCATTTT. Supplemented by reference TRBV19 and TRBJ1-5, the full variable domain reads DGGITQSPKYLFRKEGQNVTLSCEQNLNHDAMYWYRQDPGQGLRLIYYSQIVNDFQKGDIAEGYSVSREKKESFPLTVTSAQKNPTAFYLCASGSLGRQPQHFGDGTRLSIL.

J is TRBJ2-7 and V is TRBV9; possible D gene TRBD2, 6 bases. This CDR3 is built from 15 residues. V was shortened by 2 bases and J by 3 bases, with 15 bases between the two germline ends. CDR1 is SGDLS and CDR2 is YYNGEE in the germline V gene. CDR3 nucleotides: TGTGCCAGCAGCGTGGAGTCGGGACTCATCTACGAGCAGTACTTC. Translation: CASSVESGLIYEQYF. Based on the CDR3 plus reference TRBV9 and TRBJ2-7, the full variable domain is DSGVTQTPKHLITATGQRVTLRCSPRSGDLSVYWYQQSLDQGLQFLIQYYNGEERAKGNILERFSAQQFPDLHSELNLSSLELGDSALYFCASSVESGLIYEQYFGPGTRLTVT.

J is TRBJ1-1 and V is TRBV19; unclear D gene. Germline V CDR1 and CDR2: LNHDA, SQIVND (reference sequence). The CDR3 has 14 amino acids. Trimming took off 6 bases at V and 1 base at J, with 12 bases between the two ends. CDR3 region: CASRVRPGNTEAFF. The CDR3 region has the DNA TGTGCCAGTAGAGTCCGCCCGGGGAACACTGAAGCTTTCTTT.

The chain employs TRBV27 and TRBJ2-1; TRBD2 agrees at 10 bases. Germline V gene data show CDR1 as MNHEY and CDR2 as SMNVEV (reference sequence). V lost 7 bases and J lost 4; bases outside the gene matches: 10. The CDR3 contains 16 residues. Here the CDR3 DNA reads TGTGCCAGCAAGAGCGGGGGGGCGCTTATATACAATGAGCAGTTCTTC. It encodes CASKSGGALIYNEQFF.

This sequence joins TRBV15 and TRBJ2-2; D possibly corresponds to TRBD2 (5 bases). CDR3 length: 11 residues. V lost 8 bases, J lost 5 bases, and 6 bases lay in between. Germline CDR1 LNHNV, CDR2 YYDKDF (reference sequence). The CDR3 reads CATGGTGELFF. For the CDR3, the DNA is TGTGCCACCGGAGGAACCGGGGAGCTGTTTTTT.

The V and J genes are TRBV5-4 and TRBJ1-2, with a weak D call TRBD1 (5 bases). The CDR3 has 12 amino acids. V lost 2 bases and J lost 12, with 14 bases in between. Germline CDR1 and CDR2: SGHNT and YYREEE (reference sequence). Here the CDR3 reads CASSFYGRVHTF. DNA of the CDR3: TGTGCCAGCAGCTTTTACGGCAGGGTGCACACCTTC. The entire variable domain, with the rest obtained from reference TRBV5-4 and TRBJ1-2, is as follows: ETGVTQSPTHLIKTRGQQVTLRCSSQSGHNTVSWYQQALGQGPQFIFQYYREEENGRGNFPPRFSGLQFPNYSSELNVNALELDDSALYLCASSFYGRVHTFGSGTRLTVV.

The chain links TRBV18 to TRBJ1-2, with 9 bases identical to TRBD1. This CDR3 region has 13 residues. V dropped 2 bases and J dropped 8; count of bases not matched to a gene: 3. Germline CDR1 is KGHSH and CDR2 is LQKENI. The CDR3 DNA sequence: TGTGCCAGCTCACCAGACAGGGGGAAGGGCTACACCTTC. Protein sequence: CASSPDRGKGYTF.

This rearrangement joins TRBV6-6 to TRBJ1-2, with D perhaps matching TRBD1 (6 bases). The ends were cut back, 7 bases at V and 5 bases at J, with 11 bases in the middle. The CDR3 contains 12 residues. Germline V gene lookup returns CDR1 MNHNY and CDR2 SVGAGI (reference sequence). CDR3 residues: CASIRGEYGYTF. As DNA, the CDR3 is TGTGCCAGCATCAGGGGCGAGTATGGCTACACCTTC.

This clone was counted between two and nine times. The V gene is TRBV21-1, the J gene TRBJ1-2; TRBD1, as called in the table, went unchecked against the DNA. TRBV21-1 is classified as a pseudogene. The CDR3 has 16 residues. CDR3 loop: CASSKARGQELYGYTF. The CDR3 DNA follows: TGTGCCAGCAGCAAAGCGAGGGGACAGGAGCTCTATGGCTACACCTTC.

Here the CDR3 reads CASSERGAFGGYTF. The DNA of the CDR3 is TGTGCCAGCAGTGAACGGGGGGCATTCGGAGGCTACACCTTC. The chain carries TRBV2 and TRBJ1-2; the D gene is possibly TRBD1 (6 bases). CDR1 and CDR2 (germline): SNHLY, FYNNEI. V was clipped by 2 bases and J by 8 bases, with 15 bases between them. The CDR3 extends over 14 amino acids. Drawing the rest from reference TRBV2 and TRBJ1-2, the complete variable domain is EPEVTQTPSHQVTQMGQEVILRCVPISNHLYFYWYRQILGQKVEFLVSFYNNEISEKSEIFDDQFSVERPDGSNFTLKIRSTKLEDSAMYFCASSERGAFGGYTFGSGTRLTVV.

The chain employs TRBV9 and TRBJ2-7, with a possible D match to TRBD1 (5 bases). V was pared by 0 bases and J by 6 bases, with 13 bases between. Germline values: CDR1 SGDLS, CDR2 YYNGEE. The length of the CDR3 is 14 residues. The CDR3 coding sequence is TGTGCCAGCAGCGTAGCTGCGACCCAGGGCGAGCAGTACTTC. As protein: CASSVAATQGEQYF.

J is TRBJ2-1 and V is TRBV4-2, with TRBD2 matching over 8 bases. The CDR3 consists of 16 residues. CDR1 is LGHNA and CDR2 is YNFKEQ in the germline V gene. V was clipped by 0 bases and J by 4 bases; unmatched bases: 5. The CDR3 here is CASSQEGGGPYNEQFF. The CDR3 region has the DNA TGTGCCAGCAGCCAAGAAGGCGGGGGGCCGTACAATGAGCAGTTCTTC.

This clone was observed many times. The rearrangement uses TRBV18 and TRBJ2-5; D call uncertain. CDR1 KGHSH and CDR2 LQKENI come from the germline V gene. The CDR3 spans 13 residues. Trimming shortened V by 6 bases and J by 2 bases, and 10 bases separated the two germline ends. Here the CDR3 DNA reads TGTGCCAGCTCCAGGTCCGAACAAGAGACCCAGTACTTC. Translation gives CASSRSEQETQYF. Complete variable domain (other parts from reference TRBV18 and TRBJ2-5): NAGVMQNPRHLVRRRGQEARLRCSPMKGHSHVYWYRQLPEEGLKFMVYLQKENIIDESGMPKERFSAEFPKEGPSILRIQQVVRGDSAAYFCASSRSEQETQYFGPGTRLLVL.

The chain recombines TRBV5-1 with TRBJ2-3; 15 bases fit TRBD2. CDR1 is SGHRS, CDR2 YFSETQ, per germline. This CDR3 region has 15 residues. V gave up 4 bases and J gave up 9 bases; unmatched junction bases: 6. CDR3 protein: CASSPMGLAGGTQYF. CDR3 bases: TGCGCCAGCAGCCCAATGGGACTAGCGGGGGGCACGCAGTATTTT.